This TCR beta chain was obtained from a study of graft-versus-host responses after intestinal transplantation. Looking at the study overall: The transplants performed in recipients were multivisceral, liver-intestinal, or isolated intestinal. Tacrolimus and steroids were given for 2 to 4 years to all recipients after anti-thymocyte globulin induction.

Profiling relied on immunoSEQ multiplex PCR, and the TCRdb table lists in-frame clones only, not all of them. This table holds tens of thousands of clones, around 90% found once. This clone has only one observation. Its specificity is not known. Study conclusions and caveats: Investigators detected GvH clones in recipient marrow, with some emerging earlier in ileum or blood.

After removal of 9 bases from V and 2 bases from J, the junction contained 5 bases not matched to a gene. The CDR3 covers 13 residues. The germline V gene encodes CDR1 MNHNY and CDR2 SVGAGI (reference sequence). This receptor was identified in a human patient who received an intestinal transplant, so some T cells may come from the graft donor. The J gene is TRBJ2-7, the V gene TRBV6-6; 9 positions agree with TRBD1. This specimen consisted of PBMCs, obtained 524 days after transplant. The CDR3 is CASTGTGTYEQYF. In DNA, the CDR3 is TGTGCCAGTACCGGGACAGGGACCTACGAGCAGTACTTC.